Listed below are T cell receptor beta chains from one sample, sequenced in a study of blood T cell repertoires in COVID-19. Only in-frame clones appear in the TCRdb table, and some are missing; sequencing was by immunoSEQ multiplex PCR. The sample lists around 250,000 clones; around four fifths were seen once. Sequencing used peripheral blood. All receptors come from a man between 35 and 55 years old with active or convalescent COVID-19. Each CDR3 is given with its conserved first and last residue. The order of the fields is V gene, clone size, D gene, J gene, CDR3 protein, CDR3 DNA. D genes are given only for firm matches. The listing skips clone size in some rows; elsewhere it reads once, few, many or a size class.

TRBV18	few	TRBD2	TRBJ2-1	CASSPGATSGGNEQFF	TGTGCCAGCTCACCGGGGGCTACTAGCGGGGGTAATGAGCAGTTCTTC
TRBV6-5	-	-	TRBJ1-5	CASTGHSNQPQHF	TGTGCCAGTACAGGACACAGCAATCAGCCCCAGCATTTT
TRBV4-1	once	TRBD1	TRBJ1-2	CASSQGDRNYGYTF	TGCGCCAGCAGCCAGGGGGACAGGAACTATGGCTACACCTTC
TRBV5-4	-	TRBD2	TRBJ2-3	CASSLVLAGGRDTQYF	TGTGCCAGCAGCTTGGTGTTAGCGGGAGGTAGAGATACGCAGTATTTT
TRBV19	-	TRBD1	TRBJ2-5	CASSYRQGVGFKYF	TGTGCCAGTAGTTATAGACAGGGCGTCGGTTTCAAGTACTTC
TRBV6-5	-	-	TRBJ2-7	CASSYGTFYEQYF	TGTGCCAGCAGTTACGGCACCTTCTACGAGCAGTACTTC
TRBV7-3	-	-	TRBJ2-2	CASSSLGSNTGELFF	TGTGCCAGCAGCTCCCTCGGGAGCAACACCGGGGAGCTGTTTTTT
TRBV10-3	-	TRBD2	TRBJ2-1	CATFAAGEAEQFF	TGTGCCACCTTCGCGGCGGGGGAGGCTGAGCAGTTCTTC
TRBV25-1	-	TRBD1	TRBJ2-7	CASSEYPEDRGLDEQYF	TGTGCCAGCAGTGAATACCCCGAGGACAGGGGGCTCGACGAGCAGTACTTC
TRBV19	-	-	TRBJ1-5	CASSLGTSAYQPQHF	TGTGCCAGTAGTCTAGGGACATCGGCTTATCAGCCCCAGCATTTT
TRBV3-1/TRBV3-2	many	TRBD2	TRBJ2-7	CASSPTSGSSEQYF	TGTGCCAGCAGCCCCACTAGCGGGAGTAGCGAGCAGTACTTC
TRBV30	-	-	TRBJ1-1	CAWSIGDTTEAFF	TGTGCCTGGAGTATAGGGGATACGACTGAAGCTTTCTTT
TRBV6-5	-	-	TRBJ1-2	CASNPGSTYGYTF	TGTGCCAGTAATCCAGGGTCCACCTATGGCTACACCTTC
TRBV4-1	once	-	TRBJ1-3	CASSLGQSSGNTIYF	TGCGCCAGCAGTCTCGGACAGTCCTCTGGAAACACCATATATTTT
TRBV12-5	-	-	TRBJ2-1	CASANKPGSSYNEQFF	TGTGCTAGTGCTAACAAACCAGGAAGCTCCTACAATGAGCAGTTCTTC
TRBV18	few	-	TRBJ2-7	CASSPQGHIDEQYF	TGTGCCAGCTCACCCCAGGGCCACATTGACGAGCAGTACTTC
TRBV6-2/TRBV6-3	-	-	TRBJ2-2	CASSTWGLTGELFF	TGTGCCAGCAGTACCTGGGGGCTTACCGGGGAGCTGTTTTTT
TRBV18	-	-	TRBJ2-3	CASSPPLQTNTDTQYF	TGTGCCAGCTCGCCCCCACTCCAGACTAACACAGATACGCAGTATTTT
TRBV2	-	TRBD2	TRBJ2-2	CASRPIAGAPSGELFF	TGTGCCAGCAGGCCTATAGCGGGGGCCCCTTCCGGGGAGCTGTTTTTT
TRBV5-6	-	TRBD1	TRBJ1-1	CASSWDRLNTEAFF	TGTGCCAGCAGCTGGGACAGATTGAACACTGAAGCTTTCTTT
TRBV29-1	few	-	TRBJ1-3	CSVSDSFSGNTIYF	TGCAGCGTCTCGGACAGTTTCTCAGGAAACACCATATATTTT
TRBV6-5	-	TRBD1	TRBJ1-6	CASSKGTGGAPLHF	TGTGCCAGCAGCAAAGGGACAGGGGGAGCACCCCTCCACTTT
TRBV11-3	-	TRBD2	TRBJ2-5	CASRGGAGEETQYF	TGTGCCAGCCGCGGGGGGGCAGGGGAGGAGACCCAGTACTTC
TRBV6-1	-	TRBD1	TRBJ1-2	CASTPRDREYYGYTF	TGTGCCAGCACCCCCCGGGACAGAGAATACTATGGCTACACCTTC
TRBV10-3	-	TRBD1	TRBJ1-4	CAISETGDDEKLFF	TGTGCCATCAGTGAGACAGGGGATGATGAAAAACTGTTTTTT
TRBV7-8	-	-	TRBJ2-5	CASSPFLETQYF	TGTGCCAGCAGCCCCTTCTTGGAGACCCAGTACTTC
TRBV14	once	-	TRBJ2-3	CASSLQRRGRDTQYF	TGTGCCAGCAGCCTACAGAGACGGGGGAGGGATACGCAGTATTTT
TRBV7-9	once	-	TRBJ1-1	CASSRFTEAFF	TGTGCCAGCAGTCGTTTCACTGAAGCTTTCTTT
TRBV6-5	-	-	TRBJ1-5	CASEQLQYSNQPQHF	TGTGCCAGCGAGCAGTTACAGTATAGCAATCAGCCCCAGCATTTT
TRBV29-1	-	TRBD1	TRBJ2-7	CSARDSSYEQYF	TGCAGCGCCCGGGACAGCTCCTACGAGCAGTACTTC
TRBV28	once	TRBD1	TRBJ1-2	CASRPRRDRGLSYTF	TGTGCCAGCAGGCCCAGACGGGACAGGGGACTGAGCTACACCTTC
TRBV27	once	TRBD2	TRBJ2-6	CASSLSRTSGSSGANVLTF	TGTGCCAGCAGTTTATCGAGGACTAGCGGGAGCTCTGGGGCCAACGTCCTGACTTTC
TRBV2	-	-	TRBJ2-5	CASSRSTSAETQYF	TGTGCCAGCAGCCGTTCAACTAGTGCAGAGACCCAGTACTTC
TRBV11-2	-	-	TRBJ1-1	CASSLDFGGREAFF	TGTGCCAGCAGCTTAGATTTTGGGGGGAGAGAAGCTTTCTTT
TRBV5-1	-	-	TRBJ1-1	CASSSMTGNTEAFF	TGCGCCAGCAGCTCAATGACAGGGAACACTGAAGCTTTCTTT
TRBV7-2	-	TRBD2	TRBJ2-7	CASSPQTGLPTYEQYF	TGTGCCAGCAGCCCACAGACGGGACTACCCACCTACGAGCAGTACTTC
TRBV24-1	-	-	TRBJ2-2	CATSDLAGRRANTGELFF	TGTGCCACCAGTGATTTGGCGGGGCGAAGGGCGAACACCGGGGAGCTGTTTTTT
TRBV11-2	few	-	TRBJ2-1	CASNLEGTGRGNEQFF	TGTGCCAGCAACTTAGAGGGAACAGGCAGGGGCAATGAGCAGTTCTTC
TRBV29-1	-	-	TRBJ2-3	CSVTVSTDTQYF	TGCAGCGTGACAGTTAGCACAGATACGCAGTATTTT
TRBV5-1	-	-	TRBJ2-1	CASRHDTEQFF	TGCGCCAGCAGACACGACACTGAGCAGTTCTTC
TRBV6-5	few	-	TRBJ1-4	CASSYSETAHNEKLFF	TGTGCCAGCAGTTACTCGGAGACAGCTCATAATGAAAAACTGTTTTTT
TRBV4-3	few	TRBD1	TRBJ2-1	CASSFSGTGEAYEQFF	TGCGCCAGCAGTTTCTCCGGGACAGGGGAGGCCTATGAGCAGTTCTTC
TRBV7-4	once	-	TRBJ2-7	CASSWFSAVYEQYF	TGTGCCAGCAGCTGGTTCTCGGCGGTCTACGAGCAGTACTTC
TRBV12-3/TRBV12-4	-	-	TRBJ1-2	CASSLGWAGGYTF	TGTGCCAGCAGTTTAGGCTGGGCGGGGGGCTACACCTTC
TRBV6-1	-	TRBD1	TRBJ1-4	CASSDGQGNEKLFF	TGTGCCAGCAGTGATGGACAGGGCAACGAAAAACTGTTTTTT
TRBV6-5	-	TRBD1	TRBJ1-5	CASRRTGDNNQPQHF	TGTGCCAGCAGGAGGACAGGGGATAACAATCAGCCCCAGCATTTT
TRBV6-2/TRBV6-3	few	-	TRBJ2-5	CASSYEPADREETQYF	TGTGCCAGCAGTTATGAGCCCGCCGACAGAGAAGAGACCCAGTACTTC
TRBV5-1	-	-	TRBJ1-3	CASSLVTGTGNTIYF	TGCGCCAGCAGCTTGGTTACGGGAACGGGAAACACCATATATTTT
TRBV18	-	-	TRBJ2-1	CASSPPSRYNEQFF	TGTGCCAGCTCACCACCTTCACGGTACAATGAGCAGTTCTTC
TRBV2	-	-	TRBJ2-3	CASDYLRADPGGYTDTQYF	TGTGCCAGCGACTACTTAAGGGCCGATCCGGGCGGGTATACGGATACGCAGTATTTT
TRBV24-1	-	-	TRBJ1-2	CATSDLGDDGYTF	TGTGCCACCAGTGATTTGGGAGATGATGGCTACACCTTC
TRBV29-1	-	TRBD2	TRBJ2-1	CSVRAGTSEEQFF	TGCAGCGTGAGGGCCGGGACTAGTGAAGAGCAGTTCTTC
TRBV7-9	-	-	TRBJ2-7	CASSAGDTSYEQYF	TGTGCCAGCAGCGCCGGAGACACTAGCTACGAGCAGTACTTC
TRBV23-1	-	-	TRBJ1-6	CASSPPRDSPLHF	TGCGCCAGCAGTCCTCCCAGGGATTCACCCCTCCACTTT
TRBV7-2	-	-	TRBJ2-7	CASSPLGGGPREQYF	TGTGCCAGCAGCCCCCTTGGGGGGGGGCCCCGCGAGCAGTACTTC
TRBV19	once	-	TRBJ1-4	CASSPYSEKLFF	TGTGCCAGTAGTCCCTACAGTGAAAAACTGTTTTTT
TRBV9	-	TRBD2	TRBJ2-3	CASSVDVSGTSARTDTQYF	TGTGCCAGCAGCGTAGATGTCAGTGGGACTAGCGCGCGCACAGATACGCAGTATTTT
TRBV7-9	-	TRBD2	TRBJ2-7	CASSATSGGFTYEQYF	TGTGCCAGCAGCGCGACTAGCGGGGGCTTCACCTACGAGCAGTACTTC
TRBV4-1	-	-	TRBJ2-7	CASSQKREYEQYF	TGCGCCAGCAGCCAAAAGAGGGAATACGAGCAGTACTTC
TRBV28	-	TRBD2	TRBJ2-1	CASSFVAGGLGEQFF	TGTGCCAGCAGTTTTGTAGCGGGGGGGCTGGGTGAGCAGTTCTTC